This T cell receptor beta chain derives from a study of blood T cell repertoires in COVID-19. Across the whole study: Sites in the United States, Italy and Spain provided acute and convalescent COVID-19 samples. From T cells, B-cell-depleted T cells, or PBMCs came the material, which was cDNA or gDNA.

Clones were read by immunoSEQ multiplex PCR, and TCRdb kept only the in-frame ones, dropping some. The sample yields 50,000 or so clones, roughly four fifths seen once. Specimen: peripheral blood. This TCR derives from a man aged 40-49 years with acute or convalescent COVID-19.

CDR3 region: CASNPTGGGRGTDTQYF. The CDR3 DNA follows: TGTGCCAGCAACCCGACCGGGGGAGGACGGGGCACAGATACGCAGTATTTT. The chain links TRBV5-4 to TRBJ2-3; D might be TRBD2 (6 bases). The germline V and J ends were trimmed by 6 bases and 1 base, with 21 bases remaining between them. The CDR3 totals 17 residues. Germline CDR1 is SGHNT and CDR2 is YYREEE (reference sequence).